These T cell receptor beta chains were read from a single sample in a study of blood T cell repertoires in COVID-19. Produced via immunoSEQ multiplex PCR; TCRdb's table is partial and in-frame only. There are a few hundred thousand clones in the sample; about 88% occur only once, and under 2.5% lies in the top ten. What was sequenced was PBMCs or T cells enriched from blood (not recorded which). Receptors were obtained from a woman aged 55-70 years in a cohort exposed to, infected with or recovered from COVID-19 (not recorded which). The CDR3 runs from the conserved cysteine through the conserved F or W. The D gene is left open where the match is weak. Size values are once, few and many counts, or a class for expanded clones, and some rows have none.

abundance: -
v_gene: TRBV30
d_gene: TRBD1
j_gene: TRBJ1-5
CDR3nt: TGTGCCTGGGGACAGGGATTAGATCAGCCCCAGCATTTT
CDR3aa: CAWGQGLDQPQHF

abundance: -
v_gene: TRBV25-1
d_gene: -
j_gene: TRBJ2-3
CDR3nt: TGTGCCAGCAGTCCACCCAGGGGTCGGCCCGGCGATACGCAGTATTTT
CDR3aa: CASSPPRGRPGDTQYF

abundance: -
v_gene: TRBV20-1
d_gene: -
j_gene: TRBJ2-7
CDR3nt: TGCAGTGTACAGGTCTCCTACGAGCAGTACTTC
CDR3aa: CSVQVSYEQYF

abundance: -
v_gene: TRBV5-1
d_gene: TRBD1
j_gene: TRBJ1-5
CDR3nt: TGCGCCAGCAGACTGGACAGGGATCAGCCCCAGCATTTT
CDR3aa: CASRLDRDQPQHF

abundance: -
v_gene: TRBV2
d_gene: TRBD1
j_gene: TRBJ2-3
CDR3nt: TGTGCCAGCAGCGATCAATGGACAGGGAGCACAGATACGCAGTATTTT
CDR3aa: CASSDQWTGSTDTQYF

abundance: -
v_gene: TRBV9
d_gene: -
j_gene: TRBJ2-3
CDR3nt: TGTGCCAGTGAAAGAGGGCTAGGTGCAGATACGCAGTATTTT
CDR3aa: CASERGLGADTQYF

abundance: -
v_gene: TRBV3-1/TRBV3-2
d_gene: -
j_gene: TRBJ2-2
CDR3nt: TGTGCCAGCAGCCCCGGGACGAACACCGGGGAGCTGTTTTTT
CDR3aa: CASSPGTNTGELFF

abundance: -
v_gene: TRBV11-2
d_gene: TRBD2
j_gene: TRBJ2-4
CDR3nt: TGTGCCAGCAGCTCCCCAGGACTAGCGGCAAACATTCAGTACTTC
CDR3aa: CASSSPGLAANIQYF

abundance: -
v_gene: TRBV28
d_gene: -
j_gene: TRBJ1-5
CDR3nt: TGTGCCAGCAGTTTGGGCGGGGGAGTCAATCAGCCCCAGCATTTT
CDR3aa: CASSLGGGVNQPQHF

abundance: -
v_gene: TRBV6-5
d_gene: TRBD1
j_gene: TRBJ2-7
CDR3nt: TGTGCCAGCACTAAGGACAGGGGATTCTCCTACGAGCAGTACTTC
CDR3aa: CASTKDRGFSYEQYF

abundance: -
v_gene: TRBV24-1
d_gene: -
j_gene: TRBJ1-4
CDR3nt: TGTGCCACCAGTTTGAGTGGCGGTGAAAAACTGTTTTTT
CDR3aa: CATSLSGGEKLFF

abundance: -
v_gene: TRBV11-3
d_gene: TRBD2
j_gene: TRBJ2-1
CDR3nt: TGTGCCAGCAGCTCCTCTAGCGGGAGCGGCAATGAGCAGTTCTTC
CDR3aa: CASSSSSGSGNEQFF

abundance: -
v_gene: TRBV11-3
d_gene: TRBD1
j_gene: TRBJ2-1
CDR3nt: TGTGCCAGCAGCAGGCGCGGGACAGGGGGATACAATGAGCAGTTCTTC
CDR3aa: CASSRRGTGGYNEQFF

abundance: -
v_gene: TRBV28
d_gene: TRBD1
j_gene: TRBJ2-1
CDR3nt: TGTGCCAGCAGTTTAAACAAGGGGGCTAGGGACAATGAGCAGTTCTTC
CDR3aa: CASSLNKGARDNEQFF

abundance: -
v_gene: TRBV30
d_gene: TRBD1
j_gene: TRBJ1-6
CDR3nt: TGTGCCTGGAGCCTAGGGGGACAGGGGAATTCACCCCTCCACTTT
CDR3aa: CAWSLGGQGNSPLHF

abundance: -
v_gene: TRBV6-5
d_gene: -
j_gene: TRBJ2-5
CDR3nt: TGTGCCAGCAGTAGCCGAAGGGGGGGGCGAGAGACCCAGTACTTC
CDR3aa: CASSSRRGGRETQYF

abundance: -
v_gene: TRBV11-2
d_gene: TRBD2
j_gene: TRBJ2-4
CDR3nt: TGTGCCAGCAGCTCCGGACGGGGGGGAGTGAACATTCAGTACTTC
CDR3aa: CASSSGRGGVNIQYF

abundance: -
v_gene: TRBV7-2
d_gene: -
j_gene: TRBJ1-4
CDR3nt: TGTGCCAGCAGCTTAAAGGGGGTTAATGAAAAACTGTTTTTT
CDR3aa: CASSLKGVNEKLFF

abundance: -
v_gene: TRBV13
d_gene: -
j_gene: TRBJ2-5
CDR3nt: TGTGCCAGCAGCTTAACGGGATCCCAAGAGACCCAGTACTTC
CDR3aa: CASSLTGSQETQYF

abundance: -
v_gene: TRBV7-3
d_gene: -
j_gene: TRBJ2-1
CDR3nt: TGTGCCAGCAGCGAGTACTTAGAGGGTGAGCAGTTCTTC
CDR3aa: CASSEYLEGEQFF

abundance: -
v_gene: TRBV11-2
d_gene: TRBD2
j_gene: TRBJ2-1
CDR3nt: TGTGCCAGCAGCGCCGGACTAGCGGGAGAACAGTTCTTC
CDR3aa: CASSAGLAGEQFF

abundance: -
v_gene: TRBV15
d_gene: -
j_gene: TRBJ1-5
CDR3nt: TGTGCCACCAGCGGGAGCCGCCGTGATCAGCCCCAGCATTTT
CDR3aa: CATSGSRRDQPQHF

abundance: -
v_gene: TRBV9
d_gene: -
j_gene: TRBJ2-1
CDR3nt: TGTGCCAGCAGCGTAGGAAGTAGCGGTGGGGTCAATGAGCAGTTCTTC
CDR3aa: CASSVGSSGGVNEQFF

abundance: -
v_gene: TRBV4-3
d_gene: -
j_gene: TRBJ1-4
CDR3nt: TGCGCCAGCAGCCCCGGGGGGACGCGGAATGAAAAACTGTTTTTT
CDR3aa: CASSPGGTRNEKLFF

abundance: -
v_gene: TRBV10-1
d_gene: -
j_gene: TRBJ2-3
CDR3nt: TGCGCCAGCAGTGACGCGGGAACTATAGATACGCAGTATTTT
CDR3aa: CASSDAGTIDTQYF

abundance: -
v_gene: TRBV9
d_gene: TRBD2
j_gene: TRBJ2-2
CDR3nt: TGTGCCAGCAGCGTATCCGTCGGGACTAGCGGGGCAAACACCGGGGAGCTGTTTTTT
CDR3aa: CASSVSVGTSGANTGELFF

abundance: -
v_gene: TRBV9
d_gene: TRBD1
j_gene: TRBJ1-3
CDR3nt: TGTGCCAGCAGCGCCCCTCGCAGGGGGAAGGGAAACACCATATATTTT
CDR3aa: CASSAPRRGKGNTIYF

abundance: -
v_gene: TRBV7-9
d_gene: -
j_gene: TRBJ1-2
CDR3nt: TGTGCCAGCAGCAGACCCGCGGGGAACTATGGCTACACCTTC
CDR3aa: CASSRPAGNYGYTF

abundance: -
v_gene: TRBV28
d_gene: -
j_gene: TRBJ1-2
CDR3nt: TGTGCCAGCAGTTTAGGACAGCCTAACTATGGCTACACCTTC
CDR3aa: CASSLGQPNYGYTF

abundance: -
v_gene: TRBV18
d_gene: TRBD1
j_gene: TRBJ2-4
CDR3nt: TGTGCCAGCTCACCACCGGGACAGGGGGCCAAAAACATTCAGTACTTC
CDR3aa: CASSPPGQGAKNIQYF

abundance: -
v_gene: TRBV12-2
d_gene: -
j_gene: TRBJ2-2
CDR3nt: TGTGCAAGTCGCTTAGTGAGGGTTAGCGGGAGCACCGGGGAGCTGTTTTTT
CDR3aa: CASRLVRVSGSTGELFF

abundance: -
v_gene: TRBV5-4
d_gene: TRBD1
j_gene: TRBJ2-1
CDR3nt: TGTGCCAGCAGCTTGTCCCGGGACAGGGACGATGAGCAGTTCTTC
CDR3aa: CASSLSRDRDDEQFF

abundance: -
v_gene: TRBV2
d_gene: -
j_gene: TRBJ1-2
CDR3nt: TGTGCCAGCAGTGATTGGCAGGGAAGCTACACCTTC
CDR3aa: CASSDWQGSYTF

abundance: -
v_gene: TRBV19
d_gene: -
j_gene: TRBJ2-7
CDR3nt: TGTGCCAGTAGTATACCAGGGGAGGGCGAGCAGTACTTC
CDR3aa: CASSIPGEGEQYF

abundance: -
v_gene: TRBV3-1/TRBV3-2
d_gene: TRBD1
j_gene: TRBJ2-2
CDR3nt: TGTGCCAGCAGGATTTGGGACAGGGGGATCACCGGGGAGCTGTTTTTT
CDR3aa: CASRIWDRGITGELFF

abundance: -
v_gene: TRBV9
d_gene: TRBD1
j_gene: TRBJ1-4
CDR3nt: TGTGCCAGCAGCGCTAGAGACAGGGCAACTAATGAAAAACTGTTTTTT
CDR3aa: CASSARDRATNEKLFF

abundance: -
v_gene: TRBV4-2
d_gene: -
j_gene: TRBJ1-3
CDR3nt: TGTGCCAGCAGCCAAGAATGGACACCGGGACAACGCTCTGGAAACACCATATATTTT
CDR3aa: CASSQEWTPGQRSGNTIYF

abundance: -
v_gene: TRBV28
d_gene: TRBD1
j_gene: TRBJ1-2
CDR3nt: TGTGCCAGCAACCAACAGGGGAGGAATGGCTACACCTTC
CDR3aa: CASNQQGRNGYTF

abundance: few
v_gene: TRBV6-2/TRBV6-3
d_gene: -
j_gene: TRBJ2-7
CDR3nt: TGTGCCAGCAGTTACTCGATAGGCGGCTTCGCGCAGTACTTC
CDR3aa: CASSYSIGGFAQYF

abundance: once
v_gene: TRBV28
d_gene: TRBD1
j_gene: TRBJ1-3
CDR3nt: TGTGCCAGCAGTCAAGGACAGGGAGGGGACACCATATATTTT
CDR3aa: CASSQGQGGDTIYF

abundance: -
v_gene: TRBV5-1
d_gene: TRBD2
j_gene: TRBJ2-1
CDR3nt: TGCGCCAGCAGCTTGATCGCTAGCGGGACTGGGAATGAGCAGTTCTTC
CDR3aa: CASSLIASGTGNEQFF

abundance: -
v_gene: TRBV28
d_gene: TRBD1
j_gene: TRBJ1-4
CDR3nt: TGTGCCAGCAGTCCGGGGACAGGACCAACTAATGAAAAACTGTTTTTT
CDR3aa: CASSPGTGPTNEKLFF

abundance: -
v_gene: TRBV6-1
d_gene: -
j_gene: TRBJ2-1
CDR3nt: TGTGCCAGCAGTGAAATAATTGGAGGGAGGTTGCCGGAGCAGTTCTTC
CDR3aa: CASSEIIGGRLPEQFF

abundance: -
v_gene: TRBV6-5
d_gene: TRBD1
j_gene: TRBJ2-1
CDR3nt: TGTGCCAGCGGGGACAGGGCGATAACAGGCAATGAGCAGTTCTTC
CDR3aa: CASGDRAITGNEQFF

abundance: -
v_gene: TRBV7-3
d_gene: TRBD2
j_gene: TRBJ2-5
CDR3nt: TGTGCCAGCAGCTTACTAGCGGGGGAGACCCAGTACTTC
CDR3aa: CASSLLAGETQYF

abundance: -
v_gene: TRBV18
d_gene: TRBD2
j_gene: TRBJ2-7
CDR3nt: TGTGCCAGCTCACTTCAACCGGGACTAGCGGGGATCTACGAGCAGTACTTC
CDR3aa: CASSLQPGLAGIYEQYF

abundance: -
v_gene: TRBV4-1
d_gene: -
j_gene: TRBJ2-7
CDR3nt: TGCGCCAGCAGCCAAGATCACATCCCATCCTACGAGCAGTACTTC
CDR3aa: CASSQDHIPSYEQYF

abundance: -
v_gene: TRBV2
d_gene: TRBD2
j_gene: TRBJ2-3
CDR3nt: TGTGCCAGCAGTGAGAGGGAGGGTGCAGATACGCAGTATTTT
CDR3aa: CASSEREGADTQYF

abundance: -
v_gene: TRBV7-3
d_gene: -
j_gene: TRBJ1-1
CDR3nt: TGTGCCAGCAGCTTAGAACAGGGATACACTGAAGCTTTCTTT
CDR3aa: CASSLEQGYTEAFF

abundance: -
v_gene: TRBV5-4
d_gene: -
j_gene: TRBJ1-2
CDR3nt: TGTGCCAGCAGCTCCCTGACAAGGCAGCCTCCTTATGGCTACACCTTC
CDR3aa: CASSSLTRQPPYGYTF

abundance: -
v_gene: TRBV3-1/TRBV3-2
d_gene: TRBD2
j_gene: TRBJ2-4
CDR3nt: TGTGCCAGCAGCCTTAGCGGGGGGAGAACCAAAAACATTCAGTACTTC
CDR3aa: CASSLSGGRTKNIQYF

abundance: -
v_gene: TRBV5-1
d_gene: TRBD1
j_gene: TRBJ1-5
CDR3nt: TGCGCCAGCAGCTTGGAGGGGGCGAGAGGTCAGCCCCAGCATTTT
CDR3aa: CASSLEGARGQPQHF

abundance: -
v_gene: TRBV5-1
d_gene: TRBD2
j_gene: TRBJ2-1
CDR3nt: TGCGCCAGCAGCTTGGCCGCCGGGACTAGCGGGAGGGCCAATGAGCAGTTCTTC
CDR3aa: CASSLAAGTSGRANEQFF

abundance: -
v_gene: TRBV6-5
d_gene: -
j_gene: TRBJ2-5
CDR3nt: TGTGCCAGCAGTCGACAGGGAGGTCAAGAGACCCAGTACTTC
CDR3aa: CASSRQGGQETQYF

abundance: -
v_gene: TRBV11-2
d_gene: -
j_gene: TRBJ1-4
CDR3nt: TGTGCCAGCAGCCGACCCTGGGCAGCCGCAACTAATGAAAAACTGTTTTTT
CDR3aa: CASSRPWAAATNEKLFF

abundance: -
v_gene: TRBV19
d_gene: -
j_gene: TRBJ2-1
CDR3nt: TGTGCCAGTAGTTTCAGTAACAATGAGCAGTTCTTC
CDR3aa: CASSFSNNEQFF

abundance: -
v_gene: TRBV18
d_gene: -
j_gene: TRBJ1-1
CDR3nt: TGTGCCAGCTCACCATTCAAAGGGGGCACTGAAGCTTTCTTT
CDR3aa: CASSPFKGGTEAFF

abundance: -
v_gene: TRBV6-6
d_gene: TRBD1
j_gene: TRBJ1-6
CDR3nt: TGTGCCAGCAGCTCAGGGGGCAGCCATTCACCCCTCCACTTT
CDR3aa: CASSSGGSHSPLHF

abundance: -
v_gene: TRBV7-9
d_gene: TRBD1
j_gene: TRBJ2-7
CDR3nt: TGTGCCAGCAGCTTAGGAGGTGGTTTGGACAGGGGCTACGAGCAGTACTTC
CDR3aa: CASSLGGGLDRGYEQYF

abundance: -
v_gene: TRBV5-1
d_gene: TRBD2
j_gene: TRBJ2-5
CDR3nt: TGCGCCAGCCCCTCCAAGGGAGGGCAAGAGACCCAGTACTTC
CDR3aa: CASPSKGGQETQYF